One and the same sample provided the 8 T cell receptor beta chains below, sequenced in a study of radiation and T cells in renal cell carcinoma. The table came from immunoSEQ multiplex PCR; TCRdb's copy has only in-frame clones and leaves some out. The table includes 150,000 or so clones, around 89% detected once. Time point described: blood 4 weeks post-SBRT, at nephrectomy. Treatment reported: 15 Gy SBRT to primary tumor, nephrectomy 4 weeks later. This specimen was blood, taken from a patient whose treatment included radiotherapy and nephrectomy. These receptors were collected from a woman aged 45-65 years with renal cell carcinoma.

CDR3 region: CASSQQGIHYGYTF. DNA of the CDR3: TGTGCCAGCTCTCAACAGGGAATTCACTATGGCTACACCTTC. The J gene is TRBJ1-2, the V gene TRBV19, with a possible D match to TRBD1 (6 bases). Trimming took 9 bases from V and 3 from J, leaving 17 bases between them. The germline V gene has CDR1 LNHDA and CDR2 SQIVND (reference sequence). The CDR3 sequence is 14 residues long.

In its sample, this clone was seen a few times. The gene calls are TRBV30 and TRBJ1-4; no reliable D call. Trimming cost V 0 bases and J 8 bases, with 7 bases left between them. Looked up from germline, CDR1 is GTSNPN and CDR2 is SVGIG (reference sequence). This CDR3 spans 12 amino acids. The CDR3 DNA sequence: TGTGCCTGGAGTGTACTAGGGGAAAAACTGTTTTTT. It specifies CAWSVLGEKLFF.

This rearrangement joins TRBV13 to TRBJ2-7; TRBD2 matches at 8 bases. The germline V gene has CDR1 PRHDT and CDR2 FYEKMQ (reference sequence). The CDR3 runs 14 residues. With V trimmed by 5 bases and J by 6 bases, 9 bases remained unmatched. DNA of the CDR3: TGTGCCAGCAGCCTCTGGGGCGGGGGGATCGAGCAGTACTTC. Translating gives CASSLWGGGIEQYF.

This rearrangement joins TRBV5-1 to TRBJ2-7; the D is unclear. From germline, CDR1 is SGHRS and CDR2 YFSETQ. The CDR3 is made up of 16 amino acids. V was shortened by 0 bases and J by 2 bases, with 15 bases between the two germline ends. This CDR3 is CASSLEGLGSAYEQYF. DNA for the CDR3: TGCGCCAGCAGCTTGGAGGGTTTGGGCAGCGCCTACGAGCAGTACTTC. The full variable domain, with the rest looked up from reference TRBV5-1 and TRBJ2-7, is KAGVTQTPRYLIKTRGQQVTLSCSPISGHRSVSWYQQTPGQGLQFLFEYFSETQRNKGNFPGRFSGRQFSNSRSEMNVSTLELGDSALYLCASSLEGLGSAYEQYFGPGTRLTVT.

The chain employs TRBV7-6 and TRBJ2-2, with no clear D. The CDR3 extends over 11 amino acids. V was clipped by 3 bases and J by 5 bases, with 1 base between them. From germline, CDR1 is SGHVS and CDR2 FNYEAQ. For the CDR3, the DNA is TGTGCCAGCAGCTTTACCGGGGAGCTGTTTTTT. It encodes CASSFTGELFF. The variable domain in full, completed from reference TRBV7-6 and TRBJ2-2, reads GAGVSQSPRYKVTKRGQDVALRCDPISGHVSLYWYRQALGQGPEFLTYFNYEAQQDKSGLPNDRFSAERPEGSISTLTIQRTEQRDSAMYRCASSFTGELFFGEGSRLTVL.

This chain links TRBV6-6 with TRBJ2-7, with TRBD1 identical over 7 bases. In germline, CDR1 is MNHNY, CDR2 SVGAGI (reference sequence). The V and J ends lost 0 bases and 6 bases, in that order; junction bases with no gene match: 5. The length of the CDR3 is 14 residues. CDR3 sequence: CASSYSDRSPEQYF. CDR3 DNA sequence: TGTGCCAGCAGTTACTCGGACAGGTCTCCCGAGCAGTACTTC.

The J gene is TRBJ1-2, the V gene TRBV6-6, with TRBD1 as a possible D gene (5 bases). Germline V gene lookup returns CDR1 MNHNY and CDR2 SVGAGI (reference sequence). The CDR3 has 14 residues. V was clipped by 7 bases and J by 0 bases, with 12 bases between them. For the CDR3, the DNA is TGTGCCAGCAATCGGGACCTCTCTAACTATGGCTACACCTTC. Translation gives CASNRDLSNYGYTF.

This chain connects TRBV6-1 to TRBJ1-2; tentative D call: TRBD1 (5 bases). Per the germline V gene, CDR1 is MNHNS and CDR2 is SASEGT. The CDR3 spans 15 residues. The V gene lost 2 bases and the J gene lost 6 bases, with 16 bases spanning the gap. CDR3 residues: CASSEIGGRGDGYTF. The CDR3 DNA is TGTGCCAGCAGTGAAATTGGCGGACGAGGGGATGGCTACACCTTC.